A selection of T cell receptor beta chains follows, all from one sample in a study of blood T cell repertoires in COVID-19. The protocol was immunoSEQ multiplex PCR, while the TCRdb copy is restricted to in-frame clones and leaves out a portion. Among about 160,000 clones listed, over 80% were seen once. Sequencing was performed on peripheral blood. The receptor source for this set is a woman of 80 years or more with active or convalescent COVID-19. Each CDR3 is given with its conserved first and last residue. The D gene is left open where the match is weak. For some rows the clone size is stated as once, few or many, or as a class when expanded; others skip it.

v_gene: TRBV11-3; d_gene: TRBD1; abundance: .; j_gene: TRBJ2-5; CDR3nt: TGTGCCAGCAGCAGAGGACAGGGGTGGGAGACCCAGTACTTC; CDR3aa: CASSRGQGWETQYF
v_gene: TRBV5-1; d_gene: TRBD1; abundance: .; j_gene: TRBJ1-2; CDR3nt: TGCGCCAGCAGCCAGACAGGGGGCGCGGGTTATGGCTACACCTTC; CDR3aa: CASSQTGGAGYGYTF
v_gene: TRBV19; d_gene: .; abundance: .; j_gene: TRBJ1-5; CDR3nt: TGTGCCAGTCGTCTCACGGCGGGACGGGGCAATCAGCCCCAGCATTTT; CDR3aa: CASRLTAGRGNQPQHF
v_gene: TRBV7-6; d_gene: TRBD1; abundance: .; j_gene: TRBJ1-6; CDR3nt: TGTGCCAGCAGCTTATATGGACAGGGGGTGGATTCACCCCTCCACTTT; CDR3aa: CASSLYGQGVDSPLHF
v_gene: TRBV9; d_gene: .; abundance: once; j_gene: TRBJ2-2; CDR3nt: TGTGCCAGCAGCGTAGGACAGCCATTCACCGGGGAGCTGTTTTTT; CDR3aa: CASSVGQPFTGELFF
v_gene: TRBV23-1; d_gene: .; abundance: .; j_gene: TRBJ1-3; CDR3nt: TGCGCCAGCAGTCAACCCTCGGAGAACACCATATATTTT; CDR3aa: CASSQPSENTIYF
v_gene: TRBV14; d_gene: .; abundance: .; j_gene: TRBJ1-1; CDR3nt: TGTGCCAGCAGCCTCTTTACCGGGGTGAAGATCACTGAAGCTTTCTTT; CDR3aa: CASSLFTGVKITEAFF
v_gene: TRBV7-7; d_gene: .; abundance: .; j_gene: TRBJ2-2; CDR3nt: TGTGCTAGCAGCCCAGACAGCACCGGGGAGCTGTTTTTT; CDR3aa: CASSPDSTGELFF
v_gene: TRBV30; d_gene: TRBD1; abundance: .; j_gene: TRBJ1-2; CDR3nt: TGTGCCTGGATTCGGACTGACAGGGATCGCGGCTATGGCTACACCTTC; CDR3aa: CAWIRTDRDRGYGYTF
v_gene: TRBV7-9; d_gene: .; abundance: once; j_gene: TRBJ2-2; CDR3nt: TGTGCCAGCAGCACCCTCCTAGCCACCAGCACCGGGGAGCTGTTTTTT; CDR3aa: CASSTLLATSTGELFF
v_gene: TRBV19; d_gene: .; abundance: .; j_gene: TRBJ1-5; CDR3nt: TGTGCCAGTAGTATAGGACAGGTATATCAGCCCCAGCATTTT; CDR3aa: CASSIGQVYQPQHF
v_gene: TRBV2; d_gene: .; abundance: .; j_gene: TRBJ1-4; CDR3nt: TGTGCCAGTACCCGGGACATCTCTAATGAAAAACTGTTTTTT; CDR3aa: CASTRDISNEKLFF
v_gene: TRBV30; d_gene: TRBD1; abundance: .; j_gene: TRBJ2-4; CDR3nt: TGTGCCTGGAGTCGATTAGGGACAGGGGGAGAAAACATTCAGTACTTC; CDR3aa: CAWSRLGTGGENIQYF
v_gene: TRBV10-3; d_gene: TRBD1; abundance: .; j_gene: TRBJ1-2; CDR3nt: TGTGCCATCAGCTTCGACAGGGGGCGTGATGGCTACACCTTC; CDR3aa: CAISFDRGRDGYTF
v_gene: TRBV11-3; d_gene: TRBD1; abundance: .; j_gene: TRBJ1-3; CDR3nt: TGTGCCAGCAGCTTCGAACAGGGGGTTGGAAACACCATATATTTT; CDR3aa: CASSFEQGVGNTIYF
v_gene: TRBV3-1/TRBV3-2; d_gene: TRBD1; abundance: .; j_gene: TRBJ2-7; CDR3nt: TGTGCCAGCAGCCGAACCTCAACAGGGGCCTACGAGCAGTACTTC; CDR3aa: CASSRTSTGAYEQYF
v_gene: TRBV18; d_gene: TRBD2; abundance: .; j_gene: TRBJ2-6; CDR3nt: TGTGCCAGCTCACCTCAGCGGGGGGGCGTGTCTGGGGCCAACGTCCTGACTTTC; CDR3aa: CASSPQRGGVSGANVLTF
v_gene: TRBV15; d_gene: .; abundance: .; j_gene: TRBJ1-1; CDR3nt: TGTGCCACCAGCAGAGAACAGGGGAACACTGAAGCTTTCTTT; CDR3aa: CATSREQGNTEAFF
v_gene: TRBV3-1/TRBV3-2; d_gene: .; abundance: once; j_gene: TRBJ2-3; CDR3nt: TGTGCCAGCAGCCCCGACTCAACCGATACGCAGTATTTT; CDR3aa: CASSPDSTDTQYF
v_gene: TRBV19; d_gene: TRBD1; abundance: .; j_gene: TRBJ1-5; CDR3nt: TGTGCCAGTACCCTGACAGGGCTAAATCAGCCCCAGCATTTT; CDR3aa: CASTLTGLNQPQHF
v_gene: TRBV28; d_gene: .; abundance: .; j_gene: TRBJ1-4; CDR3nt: TGTGCCAGCAGTTTAATAGGGAGATTAGGGGAAAAACTGTTTTTT; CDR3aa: CASSLIGRLGEKLFF
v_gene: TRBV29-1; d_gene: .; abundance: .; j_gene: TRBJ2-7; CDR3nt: TGCAGCGTTGAAAAGGACAGTAGTGAGCAGTACTTC; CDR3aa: CSVEKDSSEQYF
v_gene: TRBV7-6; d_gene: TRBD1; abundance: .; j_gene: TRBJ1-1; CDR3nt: TGTGCCAGCAGCCTAGGGGGGGACAGTGAAGCTTTCTTT; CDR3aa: CASSLGGDSEAFF
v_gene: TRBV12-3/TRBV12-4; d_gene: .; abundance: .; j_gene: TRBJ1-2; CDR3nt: TGTGCCAGCACCCGGCGGGGTCTTTTC; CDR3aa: CASTRRGLF
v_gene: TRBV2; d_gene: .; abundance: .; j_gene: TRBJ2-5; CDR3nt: TGTGCCAGCAGTGGTCAGGGCCCAGAGACCCAGTACTTC; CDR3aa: CASSGQGPETQYF
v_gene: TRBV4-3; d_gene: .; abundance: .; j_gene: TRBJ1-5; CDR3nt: TGCGCCAGCAGCCCGCAGGCCAGAGAAAGCAATCAGCCCCAGCATTTT; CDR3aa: CASSPQARESNQPQHF
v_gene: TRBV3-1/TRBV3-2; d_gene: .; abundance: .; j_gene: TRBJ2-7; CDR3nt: TGTGCCAGCAGCCATGAGGCCGTCAGCTACGAGCAGTACTTC; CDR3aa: CASSHEAVSYEQYF
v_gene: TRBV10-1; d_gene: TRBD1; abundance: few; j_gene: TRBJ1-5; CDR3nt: TGCGCCAGCACTCATACAGGGGCCTTTAGCAATCAGCCCCAGCATTTT; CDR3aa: CASTHTGAFSNQPQHF
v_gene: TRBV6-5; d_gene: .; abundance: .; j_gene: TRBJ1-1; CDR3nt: TGTGCCAGCAGTTACTCGGGGGGGCGGGACACTGAAGCTTTCTTT; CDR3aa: CASSYSGGRDTEAFF
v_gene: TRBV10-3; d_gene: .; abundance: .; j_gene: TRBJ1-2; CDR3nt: TGTGCCATCAGCCTATTACAGGGTAGCGGCTACACCTTC; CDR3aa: CAISLLQGSGYTF
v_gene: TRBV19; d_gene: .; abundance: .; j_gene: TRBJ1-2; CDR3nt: TGTGCCAGTAGTAAGGCGTCAGCGACTAACTATGGCTACACCTTC; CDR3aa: CASSKASATNYGYTF
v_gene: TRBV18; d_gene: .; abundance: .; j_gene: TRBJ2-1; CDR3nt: TGTGCCAGCTCACCGGGGACGGTAGGACAGGAGCAGTTCTTC; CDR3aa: CASSPGTVGQEQFF
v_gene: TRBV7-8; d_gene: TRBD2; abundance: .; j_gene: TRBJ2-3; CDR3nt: TGTGCCAGCAGCCGAGGACTAGCGCGACGCACAGATACGCAGTATTTT; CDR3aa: CASSRGLARRTDTQYF
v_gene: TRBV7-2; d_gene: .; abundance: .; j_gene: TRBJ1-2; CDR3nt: TGTGCCAGCAGCTTAGGCAGATCAGGCTACACCTTC; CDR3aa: CASSLGRSGYTF
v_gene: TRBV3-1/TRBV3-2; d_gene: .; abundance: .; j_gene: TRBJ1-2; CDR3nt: TGTGCCAGCAGCCTTTCAGGGTATGGCTACACCTTC; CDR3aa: CASSLSGYGYTF
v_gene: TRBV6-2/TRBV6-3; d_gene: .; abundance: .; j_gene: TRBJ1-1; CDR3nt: TGTGCCAGCAGTGCCACGGCGGGTGTAGCTTTCTTT; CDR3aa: CASSATAGVAFF
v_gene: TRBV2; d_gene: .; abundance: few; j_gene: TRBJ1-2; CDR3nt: TGTGCCAGCAGTGAAGCTCGCAGCTATGGCTACACCTTC; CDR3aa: CASSEARSYGYTF
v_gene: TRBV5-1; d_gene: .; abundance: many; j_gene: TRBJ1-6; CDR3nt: TGCGCCAGCAGCGACAGGACCAATTCACCCCTCCACTTT; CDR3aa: CASSDRTNSPLHF
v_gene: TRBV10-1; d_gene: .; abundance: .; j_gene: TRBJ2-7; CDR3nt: TGCGCCAGCAGTCCCGGGACAACCAGCTCCTACGAGCAGTACTTC; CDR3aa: CASSPGTTSSYEQYF
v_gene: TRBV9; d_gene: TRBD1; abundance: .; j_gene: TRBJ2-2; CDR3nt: TGTGCCAGCAGCGGCGGAGGGACAGGTAAAGGCGGGGAGCTGTTTTTT; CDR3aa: CASSGGGTGKGGELFF
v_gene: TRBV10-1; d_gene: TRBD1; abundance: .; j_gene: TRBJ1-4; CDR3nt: TGCGCCAGCACGACTCAGACAGGGGGCACTGAAAAACTGTTTTTT; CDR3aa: CASTTQTGGTEKLFF
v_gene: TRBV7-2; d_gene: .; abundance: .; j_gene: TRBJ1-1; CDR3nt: TGTGCCAGCAGCTTAAGAATGACGGGTATTATGAACACTGAAGCTTTCTTT; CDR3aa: CASSLRMTGIMNTEAFF
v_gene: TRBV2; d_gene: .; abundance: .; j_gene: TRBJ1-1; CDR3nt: TGTGCCAGCAGGACACAGGGTCGTGCTTTCTTT; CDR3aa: CASRTQGRAFF
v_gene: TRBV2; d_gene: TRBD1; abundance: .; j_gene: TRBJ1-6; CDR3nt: TGTGCCAGTTTCGGGACAGCATATAATTCACCCCTCCACTTT; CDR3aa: CASFGTAYNSPLHF
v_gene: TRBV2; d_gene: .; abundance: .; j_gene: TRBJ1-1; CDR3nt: TGTGCCAGCAGTGGGCCCCCTGGCACTGAAGCTTTCTTT; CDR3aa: CASSGPPGTEAFF
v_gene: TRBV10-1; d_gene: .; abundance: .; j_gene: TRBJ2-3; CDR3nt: TGCGCCAGCAGTGAACGGCCAGGAGGGAGCACAGATACGCAGTATTTT; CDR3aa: CASSERPGGSTDTQYF
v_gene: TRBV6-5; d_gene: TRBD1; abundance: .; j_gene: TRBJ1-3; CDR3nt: TGTGCCAGCAGTAGAGACAGGGATACTGGAAACACCATATATTTT; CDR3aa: CASSRDRDTGNTIYF
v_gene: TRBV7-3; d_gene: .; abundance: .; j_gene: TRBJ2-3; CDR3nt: TGTGCCAGCAGCCCGAGATACACTAGCAGCACGCAGTATTTT; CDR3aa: CASSPRYTSSTQYF
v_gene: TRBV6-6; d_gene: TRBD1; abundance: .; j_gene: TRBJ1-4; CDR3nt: TGTGCCAGCAGTTACGGGGACAGGGGTTCCAGTGAAAAACTGTTTTTT; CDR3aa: CASSYGDRGSSEKLFF
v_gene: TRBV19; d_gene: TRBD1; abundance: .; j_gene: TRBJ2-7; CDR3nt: TGTGCCAGTAGCCGGACAGGGGGCTACGAGCAGTACTTC; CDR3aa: CASSRTGGYEQYF
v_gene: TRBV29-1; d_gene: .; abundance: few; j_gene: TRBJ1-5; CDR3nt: TGCAGCGTTGCCAGGGACAATCAGCCCCAGCATTTT; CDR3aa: CSVARDNQPQHF
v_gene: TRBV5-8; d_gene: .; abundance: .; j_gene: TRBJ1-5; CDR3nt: TGTGCCAGCAGCTTGGGACAATCCTATAGCAATCAGCCCCAGCATTTT; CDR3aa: CASSLGQSYSNQPQHF
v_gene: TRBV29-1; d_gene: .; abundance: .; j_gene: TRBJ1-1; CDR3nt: TGCAGCGTGCTATACACTGAAGCTTTCTTT; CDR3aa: CSVLYTEAFF
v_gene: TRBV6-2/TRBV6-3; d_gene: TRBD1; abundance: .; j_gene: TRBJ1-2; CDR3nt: TGTGCCAGCAGTACAAACAGGGGTGGCTACACCTTC; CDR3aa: CASSTNRGGYTF
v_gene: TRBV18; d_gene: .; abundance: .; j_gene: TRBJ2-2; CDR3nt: TGTGCCAGCTCACTACAGGGTATAGTCGGGACCGGGGAGCTGTTTTTT; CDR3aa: CASSLQGIVGTGELFF